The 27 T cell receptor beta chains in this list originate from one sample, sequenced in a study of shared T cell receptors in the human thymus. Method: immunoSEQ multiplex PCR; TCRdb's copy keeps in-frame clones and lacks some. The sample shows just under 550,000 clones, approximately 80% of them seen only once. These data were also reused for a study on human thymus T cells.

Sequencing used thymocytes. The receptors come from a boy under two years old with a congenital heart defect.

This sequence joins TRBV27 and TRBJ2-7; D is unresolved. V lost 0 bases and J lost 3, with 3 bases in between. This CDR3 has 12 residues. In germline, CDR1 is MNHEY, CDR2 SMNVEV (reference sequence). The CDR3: CASSLSGYEQYF. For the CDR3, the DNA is TGTGCCAGCAGTTTATCCGGCTACGAGCAGTACTTC.

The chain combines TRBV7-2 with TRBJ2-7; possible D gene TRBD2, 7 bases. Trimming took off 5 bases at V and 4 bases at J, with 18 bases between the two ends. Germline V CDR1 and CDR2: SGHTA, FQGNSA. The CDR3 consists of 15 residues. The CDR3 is CASSPGGGSSYEQYF. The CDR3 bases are TGTGCCAGCAGCCCCGGGGGCGGGAGTTCTTACGAGCAGTACTTC.

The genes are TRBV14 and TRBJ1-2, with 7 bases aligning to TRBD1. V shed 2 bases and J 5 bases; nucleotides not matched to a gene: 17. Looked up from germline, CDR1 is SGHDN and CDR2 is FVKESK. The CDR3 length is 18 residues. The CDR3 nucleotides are TGTGCCAGCAGCCAACGAACCGGGACAGCGGATAGGGTTTATGGCTACACCTTC. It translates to CASSQRTGTADRVYGYTF.

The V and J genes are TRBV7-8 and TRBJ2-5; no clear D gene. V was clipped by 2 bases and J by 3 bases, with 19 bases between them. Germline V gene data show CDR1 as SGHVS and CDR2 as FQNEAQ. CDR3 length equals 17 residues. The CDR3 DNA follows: TGTGCCAGCAGCTTATTCGGCTGGCGACCTGAGGAAGAGACCCAGTACTTC. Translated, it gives CASSLFGWRPEEETQYF.

CDR3 loop: CASSVSELSRNQPQHF. CDR3 sequence (DNA): TGCGCCAGCAGTGTATCGGAGCTTTCGCGGAATCAGCCCCAGCATTTT. V and J are TRBV10-2 and TRBJ1-5; no definite D call. The CDR3 has 16 amino acids. The ends were cut back, 4 bases at V and 4 bases at J, with 17 bases in the middle. In germline, CDR1 is WSHSY, CDR2 SAAADI.

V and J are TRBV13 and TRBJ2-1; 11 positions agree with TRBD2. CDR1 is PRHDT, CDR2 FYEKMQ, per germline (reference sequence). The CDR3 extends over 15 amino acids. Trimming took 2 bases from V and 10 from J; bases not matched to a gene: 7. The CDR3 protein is CASSLLVLAGEEQFF. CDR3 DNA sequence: TGTGCCAGCAGCTTATTGGTACTAGCGGGAGAAGAGCAGTTCTTC.

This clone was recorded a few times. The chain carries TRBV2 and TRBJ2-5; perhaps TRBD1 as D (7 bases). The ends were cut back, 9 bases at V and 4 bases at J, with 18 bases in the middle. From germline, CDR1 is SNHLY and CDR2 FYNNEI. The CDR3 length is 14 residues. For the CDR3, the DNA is TGTGCCAGAACCGGACAGGAGGGTTTAGAGACCCAGTACTTC. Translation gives CARTGQEGLETQYF. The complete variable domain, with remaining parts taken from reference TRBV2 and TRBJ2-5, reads EPEVTQTPSHQVTQMGQEVILRCVPISNHLYFYWYRQILGQKVEFLVSFYNNEISEKSEIFDDQFSVERPDGSNFTLKIRSTKLEDSAMYFCARTGQEGLETQYFGPGTRLLVL.

The CDR3 DNA follows: TGTGCCAGCAGCTCCGGGACTAGTAATGTCGAGACCCAGTACTTC. Translating it yields CASSSGTSNVETQYF. This chain uses TRBV5-4 with TRBJ2-5, with 8 bases that match TRBD2. V was pared by 3 bases and J by 5 bases, with 9 bases of the junction left unmatched. Germline V gene lookup returns CDR1 SGHNT and CDR2 YYREEE (reference sequence). The CDR3 covers 15 residues.

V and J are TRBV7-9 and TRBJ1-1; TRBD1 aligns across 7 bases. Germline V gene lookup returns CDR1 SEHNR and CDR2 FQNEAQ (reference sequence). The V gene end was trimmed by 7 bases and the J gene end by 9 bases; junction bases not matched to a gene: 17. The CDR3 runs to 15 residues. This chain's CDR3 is CASTQGSRGKGQAFF. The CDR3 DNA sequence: TGTGCCAGCACCCAGGGGAGCAGGGGGAAGGGTCAAGCTTTCTTT.

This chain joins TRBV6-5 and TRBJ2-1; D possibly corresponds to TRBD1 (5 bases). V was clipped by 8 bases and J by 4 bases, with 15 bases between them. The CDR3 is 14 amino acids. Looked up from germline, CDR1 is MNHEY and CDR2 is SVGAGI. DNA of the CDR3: TGTGCCAGCCGGAAGGGGCAGGGTTACAATGAGCAGTTCTTC. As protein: CASRKGQGYNEQFF.

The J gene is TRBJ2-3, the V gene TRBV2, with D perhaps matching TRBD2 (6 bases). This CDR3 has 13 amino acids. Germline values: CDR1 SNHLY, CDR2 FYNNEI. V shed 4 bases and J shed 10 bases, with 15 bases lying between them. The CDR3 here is CASSGGKSPAQYF. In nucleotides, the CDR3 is TGTGCCAGCAGTGGCGGGAAATCCCCAGCGCAGTATTTT.

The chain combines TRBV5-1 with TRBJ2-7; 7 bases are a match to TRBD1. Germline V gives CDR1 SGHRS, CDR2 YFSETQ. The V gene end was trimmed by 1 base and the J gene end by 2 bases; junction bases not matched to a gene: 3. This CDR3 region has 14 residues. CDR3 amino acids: CASSLRTGAYEQYF. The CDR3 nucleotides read TGCGCCAGCAGCTTGCGGACAGGCGCCTACGAGCAGTACTTC.

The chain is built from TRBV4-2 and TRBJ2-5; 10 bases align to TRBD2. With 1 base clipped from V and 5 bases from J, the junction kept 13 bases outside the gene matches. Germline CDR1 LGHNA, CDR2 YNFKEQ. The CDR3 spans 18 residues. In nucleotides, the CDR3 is TGTGCCAGCAGCCAAGGCGGGACTAGCGCACGATATGGGGAGACCCAGTACTTC. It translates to CASSQGGTSARYGETQYF.

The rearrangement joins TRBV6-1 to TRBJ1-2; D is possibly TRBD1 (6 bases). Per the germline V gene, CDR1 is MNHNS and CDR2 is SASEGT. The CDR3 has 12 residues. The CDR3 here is CAVDRLNYGYTF. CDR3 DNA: TGTGCTGTCGACAGGCTTAACTATGGCTACACCTTC.

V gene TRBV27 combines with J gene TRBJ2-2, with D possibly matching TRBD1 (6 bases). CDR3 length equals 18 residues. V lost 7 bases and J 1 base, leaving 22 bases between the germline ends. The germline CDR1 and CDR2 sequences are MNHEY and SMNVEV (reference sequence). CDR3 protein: CASTQSGNRARNTGELFF. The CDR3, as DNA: TGTGCCAGCACCCAAAGTGGTAACAGGGCCCGGAACACCGGGGAGCTGTTTTTT.

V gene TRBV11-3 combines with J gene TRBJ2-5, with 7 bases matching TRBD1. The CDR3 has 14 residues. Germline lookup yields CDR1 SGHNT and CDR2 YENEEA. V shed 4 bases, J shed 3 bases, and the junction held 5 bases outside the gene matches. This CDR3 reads CASSSRQGKETQYF. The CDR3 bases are TGTGCCAGCAGCTCTCGACAGGGAAAAGAGACCCAGTACTTC.

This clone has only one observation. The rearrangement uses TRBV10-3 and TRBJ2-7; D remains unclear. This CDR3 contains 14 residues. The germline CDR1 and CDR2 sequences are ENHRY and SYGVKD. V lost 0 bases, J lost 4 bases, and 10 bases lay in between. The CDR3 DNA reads TGTGCCATCAGTGAGTCGTCCCTCTTGTACGAGCAGTACTTC. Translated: CAISESSLLYEQYF.

The CDR3 protein is CSVVGTGGTYNEQFF. CDR3 bases: TGCAGCGTTGTGGGGACAGGGGGGACCTACAATGAGCAGTTCTTC. This chain uses TRBV29-1 with TRBJ2-1; TRBD1 matches at 11 bases. This CDR3 spans 15 amino acids. Per germline, CDR1 SQVTM and CDR2 ANQGSEA. The V segment lost 4 bases and the J segment 2 bases; nucleotides outside the gene matches: 4.

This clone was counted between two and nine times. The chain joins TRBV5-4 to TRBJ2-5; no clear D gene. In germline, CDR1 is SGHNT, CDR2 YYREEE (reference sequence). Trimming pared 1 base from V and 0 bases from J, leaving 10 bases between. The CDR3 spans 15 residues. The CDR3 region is CASSLRSRNQETQYF. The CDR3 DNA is TGTGCCAGCAGCTTGAGGTCGAGGAACCAAGAGACCCAGTACTTC.

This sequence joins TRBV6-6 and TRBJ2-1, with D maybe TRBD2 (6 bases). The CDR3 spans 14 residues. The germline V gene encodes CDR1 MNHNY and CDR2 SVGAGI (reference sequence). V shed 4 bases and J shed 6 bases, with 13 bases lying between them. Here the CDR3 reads CASSSPGTSNEQFF. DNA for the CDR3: TGTGCCAGCAGTTCCCCTGGGACTTCCAATGAGCAGTTCTTC.

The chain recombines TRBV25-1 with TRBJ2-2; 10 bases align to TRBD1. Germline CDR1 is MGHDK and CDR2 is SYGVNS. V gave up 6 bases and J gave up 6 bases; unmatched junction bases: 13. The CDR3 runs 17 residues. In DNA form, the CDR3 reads TGTGCCAGCAGCCGGCGGGACAGGGGATATGAGGCCGGGGAGCTGTTTTTT. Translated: CASSRRDRGYEAGELFF.

DNA of the CDR3: TGTGCCAGCAGCCCATCGACAGGTTACATGAACACTGAAGCTTTCTTT. Translating gives CASSPSTGYMNTEAFF. The V and J genes are TRBV7-2 and TRBJ1-1; tentative D call: TRBD1 (6 bases). The CDR3 totals 16 residues. Germline CDR1 and CDR2: SGHTA and FQGNSA. V gave up 5 bases and J gave up 0 bases, with 16 bases separating them.

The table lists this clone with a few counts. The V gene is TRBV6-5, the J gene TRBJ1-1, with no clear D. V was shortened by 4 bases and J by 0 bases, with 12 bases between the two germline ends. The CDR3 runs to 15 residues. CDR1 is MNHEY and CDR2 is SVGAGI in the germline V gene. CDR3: CASSSFQSMNTEAFF. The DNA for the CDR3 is TGTGCCAGCAGTTCCTTCCAGTCCATGAACACTGAAGCTTTCTTT.

CDR3 nucleotide sequence: TGTGCCAGCAGCTTAGTAATAGCTCCGATTTCCTACGAGCAGTACTTC. Its translation is CASSLVIAPISYEQYF. The rearrangement joins TRBV11-2 to TRBJ2-7; D remains unclear. Germline CDR1 SGHAT, CDR2 FQNNGV. The V end was cut by 1 base, the J end by 1 base, with 14 bases between. There are 16 residues in the CDR3.

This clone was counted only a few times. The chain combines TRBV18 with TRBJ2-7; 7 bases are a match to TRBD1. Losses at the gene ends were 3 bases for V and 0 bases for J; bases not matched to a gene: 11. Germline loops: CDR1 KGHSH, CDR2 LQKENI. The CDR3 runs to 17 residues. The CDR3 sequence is CASSPNLNRQGSYEQYF. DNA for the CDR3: TGTGCCAGCTCACCCAATTTAAATCGACAGGGCTCCTACGAGCAGTACTTC. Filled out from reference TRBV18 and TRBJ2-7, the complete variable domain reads NAGVMQNPRHLVRRRGQEARLRCSPMKGHSHVYWYRQLPEEGLKFMVYLQKENIIDESGMPKERFSAEFPKEGPSILRIQQVVRGDSAAYFCASSPNLNRQGSYEQYFGPGTRLTVT.

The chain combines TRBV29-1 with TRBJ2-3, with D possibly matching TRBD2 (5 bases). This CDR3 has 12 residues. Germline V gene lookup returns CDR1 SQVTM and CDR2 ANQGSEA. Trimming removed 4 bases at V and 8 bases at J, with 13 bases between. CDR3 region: CSVGKERPTQYF. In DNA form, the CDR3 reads TGCAGCGTTGGGAAGGAGCGGCCTACGCAGTATTTT.

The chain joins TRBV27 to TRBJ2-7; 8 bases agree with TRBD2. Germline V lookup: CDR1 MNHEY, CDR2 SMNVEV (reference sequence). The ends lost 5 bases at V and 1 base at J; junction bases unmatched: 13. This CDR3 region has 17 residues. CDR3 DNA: TGTGCCAGCAGTCATACACCTAAGCGGGAGAAATCCTACGAGCAGTACTTC. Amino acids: CASSHTPKREKSYEQYF.